These 8 T cell receptor beta chains originate from one sample sequenced in a study of T cells after yellow fever vaccination. MiXCR, run by TCRdb on the 5' RACE reads, gives a single entry per CDR3 protein. The sample lists hundreds of thousands of distinct CDR3 sequences, over 15% occurring once. Material: PBMCs, obtained 15 days after the yellow fever booster vaccination. The receptor source for this set is a man aged 30 to 39 who received the YFV17D yellow fever vaccine.

The rearrangement uses TRBV28 and TRBJ2-3; 10 positions agree with TRBD1. CDR3 length: 16 residues. Germline-derived CDR1 and CDR2 are MDHEN and SYDVKM. V lost 6 bases to trimming and J lost 2 bases; unmatched junction nucleotides: 8. CDR3 sequence reads: CASRAPGQGSTDTQYF. As DNA, the CDR3 is TGTGCCAGCAGGGCGCCGGGACAGGGGTCCACAGATACGCAGTATTTT. The full variable domain, rest sourced from reference TRBV28 and TRBJ2-3, is DVKVTQSSRYLVKRTGEKVFLECVQDMDHENMFWYRQDPGLGLRLIYFSYDVKMKEKGDIPEGYSVSREKKERFSLILESASTNQTSMYLCASRAPGQGSTDTQYFGPGTRLTVL.

V and J are TRBV3-1 and TRBJ1-1; 9 bases are shared with TRBD1. The CDR3 is 17 amino acids. J was trimmed by 0 bases and V by 4 bases; bases with no gene match: 9. The V gene's germline CDR1 is LGHDT and CDR2 YNNKEL (reference sequence). CDR3 sequence reads: CASSLAGQGMMNTEAFF. The CDR3 bases are TGTGCCAGCAGCCTAGCTGGACAGGGGATGATGAACACTGAAGCTTTCTTT. Variable domain in full (rest from reference TRBV3-1 and TRBJ1-1): DTAVSQTPKYLVTQMGNDKSIKCEQNLGHDTMYWYKQDSKKFLKIMFSYNNKELIINETVPNRFSPKSPDKAHLNLHINSLELGDSAVYFCASSLAGQGMMNTEAFFGQGTRLTVV.

The gene calls are TRBV11-2 and TRBJ2-5; no clear D. CDR1 is SGHAT and CDR2 is FQNNGV in the germline V gene. CDR3 size: 15 residues. V was pared by 1 base and J by 2 bases, with 11 bases between. The DNA of the CDR3 is TGTGCCAGCAGCTTAGTAAGAGGCAGACAAGAGACCCAGTACTTC. This encodes CASSLVRGRQETQYF.

The V gene is TRBV7-6, the J gene TRBJ2-5; D is uncertain. Germline CDR1 reads SGHVS; CDR2 reads FNYEAQ. Trimming pared 2 bases from V and 3 bases from J, leaving 13 bases between. This CDR3 has 15 amino acids. The CDR3, as DNA: TGTGCCAGCAGCTTATTATGGAGTCCTAAAGAGACCCAGTACTTC. Protein sequence: CASSLLWSPKETQYF. Drawing the rest from reference TRBV7-6 and TRBJ2-5, the complete variable domain is GAGVSQSPRYKVTKRGQDVALRCDPISGHVSLYWYRQALGQGPEFLTYFNYEAQQDKSGLPNDRFSAERPEGSISTLTIQRTEQRDSAMYRCASSLLWSPKETQYFGPGTRLLVL.

This clonotype has a handful of counts. The V call is TRBV27, the J call TRBJ2-7; 7 nucleotides align to TRBD2. The CDR3 has 17 amino acids. The V gene's germline CDR1 is MNHEY and CDR2 SMNVEV (reference sequence). J was trimmed by 4 bases and V by 5 bases; bases with no gene match: 17. In DNA form, the CDR3 reads TGTGCCAGCAGTGGGGAAAGGCTTACCGGGAGGTCGTACGAGCAGTACTTC. It specifies CASSGERLTGRSYEQYF.

The sample holds a few counts of this clonotype. This chain connects TRBV7-8 to TRBJ2-1; 9 bases are shared with TRBD2. CDR3 size: 15 residues. CDR1 and CDR2 (germline): SGHVS, FQNEAQ. With 3 bases clipped from V and 9 bases from J, the junction kept 9 bases outside the gene matches. The CDR3 spells CASSFLAGAASEQFF. The CDR3 DNA sequence: TGTGCCAGCAGCTTTTTAGCGGGAGCCGCGAGTGAGCAGTTCTTC.

The CDR3 DNA sequence: TGCAGCGTGAGACTAGCTTTCACAGATACGCAGTATTTT. Translation gives CSVRLAFTDTQYF. The gene calls are TRBV29-1 and TRBJ2-3; 7 nucleotides line up with TRBD2. The length of the CDR3 is 13 residues. Trimming removed 6 bases from V and 2 bases from J; junction bases left unmatched: 5. The germline V gene has CDR1 SQVTM and CDR2 ANQGSEA.

The V and J genes are TRBV20-1 and TRBJ2-7, with a weak D call TRBD1 (5 bases). V lost 2 bases and J 6 bases, leaving 17 bases between the germline ends. Germline assignment: CDR1 DFQATT and CDR2 SNEGSKA (reference sequence). The CDR3 runs 14 residues. The CDR3 DNA reads TGCAGTGCTAGAAAGAGTCTCCAGGGCCGCGAGCAGTACTTC. Its translation: CSARKSLQGREQYF.